This T cell receptor (beta chain) was sequenced during a study of human T cells and chemical hapten exposure. About the study: Chiefly female patients presented with alopecia areata, totalis or universalis.

V was clipped by 3 bases and J by 5 bases, with 8 bases between them. CDR1 and CDR2 from the germline V gene are SNHLY and FYNNEI. The CDR3 loop spans 13 amino acids. Study findings and constraints: Expanded TCRs were compared with controls, and the expanded TCRs formed significantly more large CDR3 similarity clusters. High-frequency TCRs, those above 1 in 1000, stayed the same after DPC sensitization.

Time point described: pre-sensitization, week 0. Treatment described: therapeutic diphenylcyclopropenone sensitization with weekly scalp DPC. On this clonotype itself: Its antigen is undetermined.

Individual cDNA molecules in this library carried unique molecular identifiers. TCRdb reprocessed the RACE reads with MiXCR, giving one entry per CDR3 protein. The sample shows approximately 320,000 distinct CDR3 sequences, roughly 6% of them seen only once. This specimen consisted of whole blood, obtained in connection with sensitization to the hapten diphenylcyclopropenone (DPC). This TCR came from a woman aged 18-29 years with alopecia areata. Some clones in this sample may be carry-over from other donors' samples. V gene TRBV2 combines with J gene TRBJ2-1, with D perhaps matching TRBD1 (6 bases). CDR3 amino acids: CASSEDSDNEQFF. The CDR3 region has the DNA TGTGCCAGCAGTGAGGACAGTGACAATGAGCAGTTCTTC.